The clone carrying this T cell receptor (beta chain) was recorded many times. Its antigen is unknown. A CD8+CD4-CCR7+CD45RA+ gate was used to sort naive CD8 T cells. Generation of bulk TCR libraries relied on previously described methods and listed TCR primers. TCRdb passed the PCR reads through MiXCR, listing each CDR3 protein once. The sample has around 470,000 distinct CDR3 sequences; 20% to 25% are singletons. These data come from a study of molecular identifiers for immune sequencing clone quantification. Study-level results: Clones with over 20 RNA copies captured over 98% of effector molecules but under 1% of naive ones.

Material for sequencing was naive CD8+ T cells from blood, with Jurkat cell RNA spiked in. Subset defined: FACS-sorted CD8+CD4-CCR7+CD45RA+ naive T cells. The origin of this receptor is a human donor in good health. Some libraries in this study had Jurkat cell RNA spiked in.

CDR3 amino acids: CASSRGQVLYEQYF. The CDR3 nucleotides are TGTGCCAGCAGCAGGGGACAAGTCCTCTACGAGCAGTACTTC. The chain carries TRBV28 and TRBJ2-7, with a tentative D call TRBD1 (6 bases). V lost 6 bases and J 3 bases, leaving 15 bases between the germline ends. The V gene's germline CDR1 is MDHEN and CDR2 SYDVKM. CDR3 length: 14 residues.